Listed below are T cell receptor beta chains from one sample, sequenced in a study of identical twins. TCRdb fed the 5' RACE reads into MiXCR, producing one record per CDR3 protein. The data contain about 340,000 distinct CDR3 sequences, roughly an eighth of them singletons. These data also featured in a second study, about yellow fever vaccine responses in identical twins.

The source material was CD8+ T cells sorted from blood. These receptors all come from a woman aged 18-35 years in good health. Both conserved end residues are part of each CDR3. The D gene is left open where the match is weak. Some rows have no size entry. The others give once, few or many, or a class for an expanded clone.

d_gene	v_gene	j_gene	abundance	CDR3nt	CDR3aa
-	TRBV2	TRBJ2-1	-	TGTGCCAGCAGATTGTACGACTCCTACAATGAGCAGTTCTTC	CASRLYDSYNEQFF
-	TRBV28	TRBJ2-2	-	TGTGCCAGCAGTTTATTGTCCCCCACGCAGAACACCGGGGAGCTGTTTTTT	CASSLLSPTQNTGELFF
-	TRBV20-1	TRBJ2-4	-	TGCAGTGCCGAAGGACAGTCCAAAAACATTCAGTACTTC	CSAEGQSKNIQYF
-	TRBV29-1	TRBJ2-2	-	TGCAGCGTTGAAGATTTCAGGGAGAACACCGGGGAGCTGTTTTTT	CSVEDFRENTGELFF
-	TRBV2	TRBJ2-5	many	TGTGCCAGCAGTGAAGGGCCCACGCTGGAGACCCAGTACTTC	CASSEGPTLETQYF
-	TRBV12-3/TRBV12-4	TRBJ2-2	-	TGTGCCAGCAGGGAGTATAACACCGGGGAGCTGTTTTTT	CASREYNTGELFF
-	TRBV14	TRBJ2-2	-	TGTGCCAGCAGCCACTTACTAGACAACACCGGGGAGCTGTTTTTT	CASSHLLDNTGELFF
-	TRBV11-3	TRBJ2-6	-	TGTGCCAGCAGCTTCCAGCCCTCTGGGGCCAACGTCCTGACTTTC	CASSFQPSGANVLTF
TRBD1	TRBV28	TRBJ2-1	few	TGTGCCAGCAGTTATGGGACAGGGTTCTACAATGAGCAGTTCTTC	CASSYGTGFYNEQFF
-	TRBV12-3/TRBV12-4	TRBJ1-4	many	TGTGCCAGCAGTTTAGGTGGGGCAGGTGAAAAACTGTTTTTT	CASSLGGAGEKLFF
-	TRBV12-3/TRBV12-4	TRBJ2-7	many	TGTGCCAGCAGTGAGACGGGACTCACGTACGAGCAGTACTTC	CASSETGLTYEQYF
-	TRBV6-4	TRBJ2-1	-	TGTGCCAGCAGTGACTCAGGACTGACTAGAGAGCAGTTCTTC	CASSDSGLTREQFF
TRBD2	TRBV2	TRBJ2-1	few	TGTGCCAGCAGTGTCCCCGGGACTAGCAGCAATGAGCAGTTCTTC	CASSVPGTSSNEQFF
TRBD1	TRBV20-1	TRBJ2-1	few	TGCAGTGCTAGAATCGACCGGGACAGGGAGGTGGATGAGCAGTTCTTC	CSARIDRDREVDEQFF
-	TRBV10-3	TRBJ2-7	many	TGTGCCACCCGGACCCCACGAGGGAACTACGAGCAGTACTTC	CATRTPRGNYEQYF
-	TRBV6-1	TRBJ1-1	many	TGTGCCAGCAGTGACCGATGGAGCATGAACACTGAAGCTTTCTTT	CASSDRWSMNTEAFF
TRBD1	TRBV5-1	TRBJ1-3	-	TGCGCCAGCAGCTTTGACAGGGGGCCTGGAAACACCATATATTTT	CASSFDRGPGNTIYF
-	TRBV24-1	TRBJ2-7	-	TGTGCCACCAGTGATTTCGGCGGTTACGAGCAGTACTTC	CATSDFGGYEQYF
-	TRBV20-1	TRBJ2-1	many	TGCAGTGCTCAGGCTAGTTGGCTCTACAATGAGCAGTTCTTC	CSAQASWLYNEQFF
-	TRBV12-5	TRBJ2-1	few	TGTGCTAGTGGTTGGGGATTTGACAATGAGCAGTTCTTC	CASGWGFDNEQFF
TRBD2	TRBV3-1	TRBJ2-3	-	TGTGCCAGCAGCCTGGCGGGCGCGGGGGGCCGGAGCACAGATACGCAGTATTTT	CASSLAGAGGRSTDTQYF
-	TRBV12-3/TRBV12-4	TRBJ2-3	-	TGTGCCAGCAGTTTAGCGCAGTCAGACCTCAACACAGATACGCAGTATTTT	CASSLAQSDLNTDTQYF
TRBD2	TRBV4-2	TRBJ2-3	-	TGTGCCAGCAGCCAAGATCTCGGAGCGGGGAGAGATACGCAGTATTTT	CASSQDLGAGRDTQYF
TRBD2	TRBV20-1	TRBJ2-1	few	TGCAGTGCTAGAGCACTAGCGGTCTCCTACAATGAGCAGTTCTTC	CSARALAVSYNEQFF
-	TRBV28	TRBJ2-1	-	TGTGCCAGCAGTCCCGGGGTAGCGGCAACCAATGAGCAGTTCTTC	CASSPGVAATNEQFF
-	TRBV11-2	TRBJ2-3	few	TGTGCCAGCAGCTTAGGCAGGGGACGTAGGACAGATACGCAGTATTTT	CASSLGRGRRTDTQYF
-	TRBV19	TRBJ1-5	few	TGTGCCAGTAGCCCCACAGACGGTAGCAATCAGCCCCAGCATTTT	CASSPTDGSNQPQHF
-	TRBV29-1	TRBJ2-3	few	TGCAGCGTTCGGACGGAGAACACAGATACGCAGTATTTT	CSVRTENTDTQYF
-	TRBV2	TRBJ1-2	few	TGTGCCAGCAGAGTCACCGGGACGGATTATGGCTACACCTTC	CASRVTGTDYGYTF
-	TRBV6-1	TRBJ2-1	few	TGTGCCAGCAGCCAAGACCTACAGGGTGGCTACAATGAGCAGTTCTTC	CASSQDLQGGYNEQFF
-	TRBV3-1	TRBJ2-3	many	TGTGCCAGCAGCCAACTTCCGGGGATAGATACGCAGTATTTT	CASSQLPGIDTQYF
-	TRBV12-3/TRBV12-4	TRBJ2-1	many	TGTGCCAGCAGTTTCGGGGGGCCCTACAATGAGCAGTTCTTC	CASSFGGPYNEQFF
-	TRBV28	TRBJ2-5	many	TGTGCCAGCAGCCCCCCGGCTACTGGGCAAGAGACCCAGTACTTC	CASSPPATGQETQYF
-	TRBV7-9	TRBJ2-2	many	TGTGCCAGCAGCGCCGCCGGCCTCTGGGCCGGGGAGCTGTTTTTT	CASSAAGLWAGELFF
-	TRBV27	TRBJ2-1	few	TGTGCCAGCAGTTTCTCCCCGGGCAGGCGCAATGAGCAGTTCTTC	CASSFSPGRRNEQFF
-	TRBV3-1	TRBJ2-5	-	TGTGCCAGCAGCCAAGATCGCCCCCCTTGGGTATTGGCGGGCCTACAAGAGACCCAGTACTTC	CASSQDRPPWVLAGLQETQYF
-	TRBV6-5	TRBJ1-1	-	TGTGCCAGCAGTTACGCGGCAGCGTCCCGGCGGAGCACTGAAGCTTTCTTT	CASSYAAASRRSTEAFF
-	TRBV9	TRBJ2-1	-	TGTGCCAGCAGCGATGTAGTAAAGGATTCCAATGAGCAGTTCTTC	CASSDVVKDSNEQFF
-	TRBV11-2	TRBJ1-4	-	TGTGCCAGCAGCTGGAAGAGTACGGAAAAACTGTTTTTT	CASSWKSTEKLFF
TRBD1	TRBV27	TRBJ2-7	few	TGTGCCAGCAGTTCCACGGGACAGGCGACCTACGAGCAGTACTTC	CASSSTGQATYEQYF
TRBD1	TRBV4-1	TRBJ2-2	-	TGCGCCAGCAGCCCGAAAGGGACAGGGAGGGAAGTTGGGTTCCTCACCGGGGAGCTGTTTTTT	CASSPKGTGREVGFLTGELFF
TRBD2	TRBV20-1	TRBJ2-7	-	TGCAGTGCCCTGCGGGACTACTCAGTCGAGCAGTACTTC	CSALRDYSVEQYF
TRBD2	TRBV27	TRBJ2-1	-	TGTGCCAGCAGTTTAGGGTGGGGACTAGCGGAATACAATGAGCAGTTCTTC	CASSLGWGLAEYNEQFF
TRBD2	TRBV7-6	TRBJ2-5	few	TGTGCCAGCAGCGACTGGACTAGCGGGGGGGATTTCCAAGAGACCCAGTACTTC	CASSDWTSGGDFQETQYF
-	TRBV28	TRBJ2-1	-	TGTGCCAGCGGACTTCACAATGAGCAGTTCTTC	CASGLHNEQFF
-	TRBV20-1	TRBJ2-3	-	TGCAGTGCTATTCGGAGTAGTAGCAGTTCTAGCACAGATACGCAGTATTTT	CSAIRSSSSSSTDTQYF
TRBD1	TRBV7-9	TRBJ2-5	few	TGTGCCAGCAGCTTAGTGAGGGACAGAGAGACCCAGTACTTC	CASSLVRDRETQYF
-	TRBV20-1	TRBJ2-7	-	TGCAGTGCTAGAGATGAAGGAACCAATTCCTACGAGCAGTACTTC	CSARDEGTNSYEQYF
-	TRBV20-1	TRBJ1-1	few	TGCAGTGCTAGAGGTGGACGGCAGAACACTGAAGCTTTCTTT	CSARGGRQNTEAFF
TRBD1	TRBV28	TRBJ1-1	-	TGTGCCAGCAGCCTACCGGACAGGTCTGAAGCTTTCTTT	CASSLPDRSEAFF
-	TRBV15	TRBJ2-5	-	TGTGCCACCAGCAGAGACGGGACTCTGGAGACCCAGTACTTC	CATSRDGTLETQYF
-	TRBV25-1	TRBJ2-1	few	TGTGCCAGCACGGACGGATCCTCCTACAATGAGCAGTTCTTC	CASTDGSSYNEQFF
TRBD1	TRBV2	TRBJ1-6	-	TGTGCCAGCAGTGAGAAGACAGGGGCTCTCGGTTCACCCCTCCACTTT	CASSEKTGALGSPLHF
TRBD2	TRBV28	TRBJ2-7	many	TGTGCCAGCAGTTTGGGACTAGCGGGCCACGAGCAGTACTTC	CASSLGLAGHEQYF
TRBD2	TRBV14	TRBJ2-1	few	TGTGCCAGCAGCCAAGGGAGACTAGCGGGGGGGCCCTACAATGAGCAGTTCTTC	CASSQGRLAGGPYNEQFF